This TCR beta chain was found in a study of human CD8 memory T cell subsets. Findings and caveats of the study: The authors found that stem-like memory and precursor exhausted T cell repertoires overlapped minimally. The stem-like memory and precursor exhausted T cell populations displayed similarly high diversity, which was not the case for effector memory cells.

Germline V gene sequence: CDR1 MNHEY, CDR2 SVGAGI. The length of the CDR3 is 16 residues. Sequencing libraries of TCR beta were made by UMI-labeled 5' RACE. Each CDR3 protein gets one entry in TCRdb, which reprocessed the 5' RACE reads and gives no DNA. Reported are 6,500 to 10,000 distinct CDR3 sequences; the ten largest clones contain roughly 25%. It was from buffy coats of healthy donors that the PBMC came. As regards this clonotype: What it recognizes is unknown.

This TCR came from a human donor in good health. Sequencing used CD8+ T cells from PBMCs. The chain uses TRBV6-5 and TRBJ1-2. This CDR3 is CASSYSIDTANYGYTF.